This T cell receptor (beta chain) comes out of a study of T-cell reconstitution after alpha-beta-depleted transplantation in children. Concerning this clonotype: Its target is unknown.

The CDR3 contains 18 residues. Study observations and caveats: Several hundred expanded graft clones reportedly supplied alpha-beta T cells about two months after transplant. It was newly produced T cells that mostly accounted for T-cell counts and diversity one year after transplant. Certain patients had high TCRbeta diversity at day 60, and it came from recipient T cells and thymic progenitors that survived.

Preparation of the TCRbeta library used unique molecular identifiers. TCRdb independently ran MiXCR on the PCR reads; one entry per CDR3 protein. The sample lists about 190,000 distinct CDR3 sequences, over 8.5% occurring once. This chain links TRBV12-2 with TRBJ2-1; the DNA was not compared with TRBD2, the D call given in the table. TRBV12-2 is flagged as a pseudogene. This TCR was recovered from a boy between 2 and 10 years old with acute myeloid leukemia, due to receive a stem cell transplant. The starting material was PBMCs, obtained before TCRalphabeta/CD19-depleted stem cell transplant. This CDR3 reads CANPSGLAGERSYNEQFF. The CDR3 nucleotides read TGTGCAAACCCATCGGGACTAGCGGGAGAAAGGTCCTACAATGAGCAGTTCTTC.